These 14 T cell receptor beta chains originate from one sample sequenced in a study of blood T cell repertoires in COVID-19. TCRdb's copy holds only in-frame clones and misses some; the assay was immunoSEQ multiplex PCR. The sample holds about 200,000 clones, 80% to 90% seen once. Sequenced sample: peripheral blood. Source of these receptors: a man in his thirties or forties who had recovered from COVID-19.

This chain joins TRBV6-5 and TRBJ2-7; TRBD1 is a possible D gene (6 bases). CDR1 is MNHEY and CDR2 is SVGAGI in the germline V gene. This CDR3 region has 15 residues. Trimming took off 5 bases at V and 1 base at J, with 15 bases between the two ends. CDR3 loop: CASSPRTALSYEQYF. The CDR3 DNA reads TGTGCCAGCAGTCCGCGGACAGCGCTTTCCTACGAGCAGTACTTC.

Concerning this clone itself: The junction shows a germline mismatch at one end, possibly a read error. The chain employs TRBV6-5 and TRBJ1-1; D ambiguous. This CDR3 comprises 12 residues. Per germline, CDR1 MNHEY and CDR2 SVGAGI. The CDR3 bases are TGTGCCAGCAGTTACTCGGAGGGAGTTGCCCTGTTT. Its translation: CASSYSEGVALF.

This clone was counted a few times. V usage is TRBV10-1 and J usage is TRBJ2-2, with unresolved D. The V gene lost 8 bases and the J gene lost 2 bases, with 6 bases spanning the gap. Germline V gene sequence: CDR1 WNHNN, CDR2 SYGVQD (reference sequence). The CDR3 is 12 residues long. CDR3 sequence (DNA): TGCGCCAGCCCGTATAACACCGGGGAGCTGTTTTTT. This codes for CASPYNTGELFF.

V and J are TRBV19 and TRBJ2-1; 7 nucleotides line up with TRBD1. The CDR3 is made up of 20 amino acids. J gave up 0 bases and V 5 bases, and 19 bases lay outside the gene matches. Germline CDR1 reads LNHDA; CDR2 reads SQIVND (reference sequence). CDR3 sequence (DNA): TGTGCCAGTAGTGGAGAGGGACAGCACGGTCGATGGGTCTCCTACAATGAGCAGTTCTTC. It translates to CASSGEGQHGRWVSYNEQFF.

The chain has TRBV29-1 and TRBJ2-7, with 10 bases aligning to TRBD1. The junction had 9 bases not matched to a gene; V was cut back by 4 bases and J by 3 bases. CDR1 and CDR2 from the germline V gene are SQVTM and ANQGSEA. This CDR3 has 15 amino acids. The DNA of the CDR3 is TGCAGCGTTGTATTCACCGGGACAGGGGTCTACGAGCAGTACTTC. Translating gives CSVVFTGTGVYEQYF.

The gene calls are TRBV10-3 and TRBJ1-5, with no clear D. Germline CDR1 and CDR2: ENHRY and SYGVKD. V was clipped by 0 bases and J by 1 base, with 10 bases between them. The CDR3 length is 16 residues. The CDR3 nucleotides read TGTGCCATCAGTGAGTCAGGGAGGTTGAGCAATCAGCCCCAGCATTTT. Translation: CAISESGRLSNQPQHF.

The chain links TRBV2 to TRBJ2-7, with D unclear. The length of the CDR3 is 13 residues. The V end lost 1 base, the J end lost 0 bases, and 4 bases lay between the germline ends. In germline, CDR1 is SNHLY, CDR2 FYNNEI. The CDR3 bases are TGTGCCAGCAGTGAAGAGAGCTCCTACGAGCAGTACTTC. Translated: CASSEESSYEQYF.

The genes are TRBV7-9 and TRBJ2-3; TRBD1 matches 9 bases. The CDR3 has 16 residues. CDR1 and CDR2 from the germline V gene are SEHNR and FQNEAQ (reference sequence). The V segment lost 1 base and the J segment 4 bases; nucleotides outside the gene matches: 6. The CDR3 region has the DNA TGTGCCAGCAGCTTAGGCCGGGACAGGGTGTCAGATACGCAGTATTTT. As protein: CASSLGRDRVSDTQYF.

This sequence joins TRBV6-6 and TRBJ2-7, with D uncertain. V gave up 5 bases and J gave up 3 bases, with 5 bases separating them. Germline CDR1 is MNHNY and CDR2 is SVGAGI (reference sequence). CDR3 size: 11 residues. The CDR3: CASSPNYEQYF. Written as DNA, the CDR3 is TGTGCCAGCAGTCCAAACTACGAGCAGTACTTC.

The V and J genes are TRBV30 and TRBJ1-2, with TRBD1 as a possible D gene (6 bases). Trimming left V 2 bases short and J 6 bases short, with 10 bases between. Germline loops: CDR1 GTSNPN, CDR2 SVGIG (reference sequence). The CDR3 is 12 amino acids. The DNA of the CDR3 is TGTGCCTGGAGTATACAGGGCCATGGCTACACCTTC. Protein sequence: CAWSIQGHGYTF.

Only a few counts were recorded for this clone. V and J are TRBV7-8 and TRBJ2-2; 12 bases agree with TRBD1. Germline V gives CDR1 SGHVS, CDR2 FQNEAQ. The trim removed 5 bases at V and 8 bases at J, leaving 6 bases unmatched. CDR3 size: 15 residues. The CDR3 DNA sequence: TGTGCCAGCAGCCCGGGACAGGGGGCTTCAGGGGAGCTGTTTTTT. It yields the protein CASSPGQGASGELFF.

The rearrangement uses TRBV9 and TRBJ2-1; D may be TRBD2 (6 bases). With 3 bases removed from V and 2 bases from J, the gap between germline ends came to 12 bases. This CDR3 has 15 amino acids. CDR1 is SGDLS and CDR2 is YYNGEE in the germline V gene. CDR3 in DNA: TGTGCCAGCAGCGAAATAGCGGCAACCTACAATGAGCAGTTCTTC. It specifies CASSEIAATYNEQFF.

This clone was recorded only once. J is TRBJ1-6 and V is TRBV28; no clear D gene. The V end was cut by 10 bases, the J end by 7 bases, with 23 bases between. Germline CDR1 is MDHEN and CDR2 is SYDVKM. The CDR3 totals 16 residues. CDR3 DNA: TGTGCCATCCCCTCAACCCCGGGAAACGCCAATTCACCCCTCCACTTT. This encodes CAIPSTPGNANSPLHF. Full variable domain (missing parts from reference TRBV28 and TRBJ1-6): DVKVTQSSRYLVKRTGEKVFLECVQDMDHENMFWYRQDPGLGLRLIYFSYDVKMKEKGDIPEGYSVSREKKERFSLILESASTNQTSMYLCAIPSTPGNANSPLHFGNGTRLTVT.

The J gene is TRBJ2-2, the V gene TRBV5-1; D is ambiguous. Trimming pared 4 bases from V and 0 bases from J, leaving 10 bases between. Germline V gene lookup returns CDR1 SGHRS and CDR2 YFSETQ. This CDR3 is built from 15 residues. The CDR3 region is CASSPRAANTGELFF. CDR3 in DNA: TGCGCCAGCAGCCCGAGAGCTGCGAACACCGGGGAGCTGTTTTTT.